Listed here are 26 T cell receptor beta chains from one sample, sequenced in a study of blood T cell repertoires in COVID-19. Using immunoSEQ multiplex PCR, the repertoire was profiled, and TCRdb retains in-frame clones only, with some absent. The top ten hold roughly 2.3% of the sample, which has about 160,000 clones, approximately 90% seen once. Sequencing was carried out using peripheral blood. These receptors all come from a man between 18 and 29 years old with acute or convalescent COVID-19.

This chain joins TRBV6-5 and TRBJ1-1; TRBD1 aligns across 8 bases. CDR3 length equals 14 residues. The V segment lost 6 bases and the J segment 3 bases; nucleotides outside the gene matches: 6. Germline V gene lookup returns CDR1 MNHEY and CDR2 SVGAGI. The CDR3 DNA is TGTGCCAGCAGAATTCAGGGGGCAGACACTGAAGCTTTCTTT. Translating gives CASRIQGADTEAFF.

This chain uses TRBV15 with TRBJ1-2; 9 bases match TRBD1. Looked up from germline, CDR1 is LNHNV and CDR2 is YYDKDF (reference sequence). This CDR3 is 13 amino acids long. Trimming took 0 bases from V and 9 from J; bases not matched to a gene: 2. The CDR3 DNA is TGTGCCACCAGCAGAGACGGGACAGGGAGCTACACCTTC. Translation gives CATSRDGTGSYTF.

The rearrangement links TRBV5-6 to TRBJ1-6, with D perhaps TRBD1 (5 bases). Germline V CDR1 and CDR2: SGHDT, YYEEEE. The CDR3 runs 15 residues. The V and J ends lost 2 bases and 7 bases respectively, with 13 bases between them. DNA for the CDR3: TGTGCCAGCAGCTTCGGTTCCAGGGCAAATTCACCCCTCCACTTT. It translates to CASSFGSRANSPLHF.

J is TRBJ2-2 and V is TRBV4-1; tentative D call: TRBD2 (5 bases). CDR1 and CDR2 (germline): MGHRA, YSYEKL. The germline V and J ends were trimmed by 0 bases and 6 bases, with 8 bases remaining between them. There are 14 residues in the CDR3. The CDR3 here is CASSQEARAGELFF. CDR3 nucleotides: TGCGCCAGCAGCCAAGAGGCGCGGGCCGGGGAGCTGTTTTTT.

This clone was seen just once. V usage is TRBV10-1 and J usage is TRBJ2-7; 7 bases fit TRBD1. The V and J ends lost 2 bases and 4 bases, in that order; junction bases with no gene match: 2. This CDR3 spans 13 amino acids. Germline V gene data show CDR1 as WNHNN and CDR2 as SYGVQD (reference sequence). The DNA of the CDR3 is TGCGCCAGCAGTGAGAGGGGGCGGTACGAGCAGTACTTC. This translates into CASSERGRYEQYF.

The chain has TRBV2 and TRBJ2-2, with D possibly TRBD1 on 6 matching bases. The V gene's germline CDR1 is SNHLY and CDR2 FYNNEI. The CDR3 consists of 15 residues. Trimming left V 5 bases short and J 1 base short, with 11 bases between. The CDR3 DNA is TGTGCCAGCAGTACAGGGAATGTGAACACCGGGGAGCTGTTTTTT. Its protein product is CASSTGNVNTGELFF.

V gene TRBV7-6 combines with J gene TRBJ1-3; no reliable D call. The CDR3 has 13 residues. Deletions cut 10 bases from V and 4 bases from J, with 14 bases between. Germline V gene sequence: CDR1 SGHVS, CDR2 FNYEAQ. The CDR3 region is CATLPMRGNTIYF. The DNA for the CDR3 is TGTGCCACCCTCCCAATGAGGGGAAACACCATATATTTT. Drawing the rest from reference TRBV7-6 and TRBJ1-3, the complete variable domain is GAGVSQSPRYKVTKRGQDVALRCDPISGHVSLYWYRQALGQGPEFLTYFNYEAQQDKSGLPNDRFSAERPEGSISTLTIQRTEQRDSAMYRCATLPMRGNTIYFGEGSWLTVV.

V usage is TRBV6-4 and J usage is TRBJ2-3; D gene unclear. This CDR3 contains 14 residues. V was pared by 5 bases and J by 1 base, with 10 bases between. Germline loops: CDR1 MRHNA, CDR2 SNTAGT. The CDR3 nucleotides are TGTGCCAGCAGTCTCGACGGAGGCACAGATACGCAGTATTTT. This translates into CASSLDGGTDTQYF.

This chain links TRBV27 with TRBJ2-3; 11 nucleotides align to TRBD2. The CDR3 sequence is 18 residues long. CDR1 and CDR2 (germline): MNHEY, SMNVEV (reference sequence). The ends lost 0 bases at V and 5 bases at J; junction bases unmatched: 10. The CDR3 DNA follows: TGTGCCAGCAGTTTATCTAATAGCGGGAGGGCCCGGGGAGATACGCAGTATTTT. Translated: CASSLSNSGRARGDTQYF.

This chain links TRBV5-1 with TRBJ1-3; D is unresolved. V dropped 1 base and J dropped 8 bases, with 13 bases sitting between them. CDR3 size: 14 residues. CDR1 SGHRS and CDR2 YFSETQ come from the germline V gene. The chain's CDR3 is CASSLKNTMDTIYF. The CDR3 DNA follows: TGCGCCAGCAGCTTGAAAAACACGATGGACACCATATATTTT.

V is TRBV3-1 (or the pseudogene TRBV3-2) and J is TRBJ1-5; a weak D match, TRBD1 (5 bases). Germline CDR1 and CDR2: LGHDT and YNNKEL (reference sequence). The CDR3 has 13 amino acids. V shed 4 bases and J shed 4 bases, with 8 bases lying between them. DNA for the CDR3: TGTGCCAGCAGCCCCCGGGGGAATCAGCCCCAGCATTTT. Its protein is CASSPRGNQPQHF.

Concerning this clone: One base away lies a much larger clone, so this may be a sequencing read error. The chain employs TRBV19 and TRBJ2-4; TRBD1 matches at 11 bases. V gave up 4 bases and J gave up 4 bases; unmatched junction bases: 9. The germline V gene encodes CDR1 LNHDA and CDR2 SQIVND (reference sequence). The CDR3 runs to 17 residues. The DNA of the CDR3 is TGTGCCAGTAGTACGAAACCGGGACAGGGGGTTAAAAACATTCAGTACTTC. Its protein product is CASSTKPGQGVKNIQYF.

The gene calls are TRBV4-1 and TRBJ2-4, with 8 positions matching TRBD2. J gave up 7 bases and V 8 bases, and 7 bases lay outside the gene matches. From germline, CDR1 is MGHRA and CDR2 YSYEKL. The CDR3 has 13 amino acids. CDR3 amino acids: CASGSGGTNIQYF. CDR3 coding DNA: TGCGCCAGCGGCTCGGGGGGGACGAACATTCAGTACTTC.

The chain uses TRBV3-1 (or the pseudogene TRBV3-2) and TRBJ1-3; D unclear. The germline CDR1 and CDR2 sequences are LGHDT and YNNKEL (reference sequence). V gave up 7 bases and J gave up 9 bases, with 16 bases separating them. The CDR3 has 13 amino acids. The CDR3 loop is CASTADKTSTIYF. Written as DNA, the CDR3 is TGTGCCAGCACCGCTGATAAAACGAGCACCATATATTTT.

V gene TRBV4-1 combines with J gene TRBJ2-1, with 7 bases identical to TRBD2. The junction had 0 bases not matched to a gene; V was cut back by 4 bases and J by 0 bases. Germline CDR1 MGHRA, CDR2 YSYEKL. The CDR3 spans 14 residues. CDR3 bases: TGCGCCAGCAGCCGGACTAGCTCCTACAATGAGCAGTTCTTC. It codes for CASSRTSSYNEQFF.

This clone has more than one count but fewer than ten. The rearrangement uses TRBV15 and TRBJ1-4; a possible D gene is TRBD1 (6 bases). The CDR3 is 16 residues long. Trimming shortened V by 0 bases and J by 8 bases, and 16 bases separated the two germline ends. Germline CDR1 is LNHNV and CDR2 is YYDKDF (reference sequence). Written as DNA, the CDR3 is TGTGCCACCAGCAGAGATGGACCCCTCGGGACAGAAAAACTGTTTTTT. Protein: CATSRDGPLGTEKLFF.

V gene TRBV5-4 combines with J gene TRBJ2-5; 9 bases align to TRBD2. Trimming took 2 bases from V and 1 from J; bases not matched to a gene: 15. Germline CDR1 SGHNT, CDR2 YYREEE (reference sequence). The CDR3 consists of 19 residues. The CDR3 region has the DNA TGTGCCAGCAGCTTTTTCCCTCATGTAGCGGGGGACCCCCAAGAGACCCAGTACTTC. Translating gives CASSFFPHVAGDPQETQYF.

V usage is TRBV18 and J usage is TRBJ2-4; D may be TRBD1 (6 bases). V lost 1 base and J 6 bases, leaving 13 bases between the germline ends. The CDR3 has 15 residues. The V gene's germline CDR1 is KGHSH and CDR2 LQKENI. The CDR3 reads CASSPQATGGNIQYF. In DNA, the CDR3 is TGTGCCAGCTCACCACAAGCGACAGGTGGAAACATTCAGTACTTC.

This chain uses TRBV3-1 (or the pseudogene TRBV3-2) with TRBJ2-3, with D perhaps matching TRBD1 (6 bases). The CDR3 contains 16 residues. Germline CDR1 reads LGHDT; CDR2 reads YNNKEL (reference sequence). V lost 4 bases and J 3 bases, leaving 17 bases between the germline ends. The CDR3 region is CASSPWDTTTTDTQYF. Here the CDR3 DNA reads TGTGCCAGCAGCCCGTGGGACACGACCACAACAGATACGCAGTATTTT.

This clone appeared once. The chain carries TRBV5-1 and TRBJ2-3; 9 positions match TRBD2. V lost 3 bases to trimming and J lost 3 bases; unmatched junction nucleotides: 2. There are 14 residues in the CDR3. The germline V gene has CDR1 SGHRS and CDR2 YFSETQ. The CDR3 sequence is CASSSSGMTDTQYF. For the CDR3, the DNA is TGCGCCAGCAGCTCTAGCGGGATGACAGATACGCAGTATTTT.

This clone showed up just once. CDR3 in amino acids: CASSFGGVTDLGYTF. The CDR3 DNA follows: TGCGCCAGCAGCTTCGGGGGTGTGACAGACCTCGGCTACACCTTC. This chain joins TRBV5-1 and TRBJ1-2; D perhaps matches TRBD1 (5 bases). CDR3 length: 15 amino acids. From germline, CDR1 is SGHRS and CDR2 YFSETQ. V shed 2 bases and J shed 8 bases, with 19 bases lying between them.

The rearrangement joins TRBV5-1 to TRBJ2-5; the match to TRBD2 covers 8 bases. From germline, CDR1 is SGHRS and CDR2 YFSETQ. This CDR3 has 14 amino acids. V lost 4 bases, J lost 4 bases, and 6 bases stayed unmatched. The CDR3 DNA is TGCGCCAGCAGCCCCGGGGGGGTAGGAGAGACCCAGTACTTC. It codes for CASSPGGVGETQYF.

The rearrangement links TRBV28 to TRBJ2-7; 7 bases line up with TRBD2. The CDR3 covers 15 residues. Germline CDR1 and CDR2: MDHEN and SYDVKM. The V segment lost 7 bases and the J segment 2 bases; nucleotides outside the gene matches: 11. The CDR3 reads CASTRPGEGAYEQYF. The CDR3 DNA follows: TGTGCCAGCACCCGTCCCGGGGAGGGTGCCTACGAGCAGTACTTC.

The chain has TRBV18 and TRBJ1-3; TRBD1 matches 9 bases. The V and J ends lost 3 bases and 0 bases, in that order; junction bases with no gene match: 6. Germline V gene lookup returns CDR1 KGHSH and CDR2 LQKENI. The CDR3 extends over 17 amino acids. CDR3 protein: CASSPDRGPVSGNTIYF. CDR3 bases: TGTGCCAGCTCACCGGACAGGGGCCCCGTCTCTGGAAACACCATATATTTT.

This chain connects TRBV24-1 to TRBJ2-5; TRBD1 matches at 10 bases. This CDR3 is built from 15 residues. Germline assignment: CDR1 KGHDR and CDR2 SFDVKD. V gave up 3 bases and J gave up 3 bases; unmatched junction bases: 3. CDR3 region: CATSDRDRGKETQYF. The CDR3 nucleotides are TGTGCCACCAGTGATCGGGACAGGGGAAAAGAGACCCAGTACTTC.

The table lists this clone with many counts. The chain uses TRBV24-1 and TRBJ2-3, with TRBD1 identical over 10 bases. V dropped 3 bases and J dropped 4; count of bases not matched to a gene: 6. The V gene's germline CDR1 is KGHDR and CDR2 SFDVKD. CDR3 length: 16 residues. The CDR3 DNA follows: TGTGCCACCAGTGATCCGCCGGGACAGGGGCCAGATACGCAGTATTTT. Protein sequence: CATSDPPGQGPDTQYF.